This T cell receptor beta chain was identified during a study of a mutant IDH1 vaccine in newly diagnosed glioma. Study context: Vaccinations were initiated 4-6 weeks following radiotherapy alone, or were given together with temozolomide cycles.

This clone came up a few times. Its antigen is not known. The time point here: week 35, safety follow-up. A single vaccine dose contained 300 ug of mutant IDH1 20-mer peptide, and topical imiquimod was used with it. In every donor, the tumor was a new WHO grade 3 or 4 IDH1-mutant, ATRX-lost astrocytoma. J was trimmed by 0 bases and V by 5 bases; bases with no gene match: 16. There are 19 residues in the CDR3. Germline CDR1 SGHTA, CDR2 FQGNSA. Produced via immunoSEQ multiplex PCR; TCRdb's table is partial and in-frame only. The sample carries about 64,000 clones, 60% to 75% recorded once. This receptor was taken from a man aged 50 or older with glioma. Source: PBMCs, taken from a glioma patient whose treatment included an IDH1 peptide vaccine. V is TRBV7-2 and J is TRBJ2-4; TRBD1 aligns across 7 bases. Written as DNA, the CDR3 is TGTGCCAGCAGCGAATCTAACTACCGTACAGGGGAAGCCAAAAACATTCAGTACTTC. It is translated as CASSESNYRTGEAKNIQYF.